The TCR beta chain described here comes from a study of T-cell memory formation after mild COVID-19. TCRdb itself ran the 5' RACE reads through MiXCR, one entry per CDR3 protein. In the table there are about 250,000 distinct CDR3 sequences, 15% of which are singletons. Trimming took 1 base from V and 4 from J, leaving 14 bases between them. Germline V gives CDR1 MNHNS, CDR2 SASEGT. There are 15 residues in the CDR3. Sequences were obtained from PBMCs or a T cell subset sorted from them (not recorded which). The V gene is TRBV6-1, the J gene TRBJ2-7, with no clear D. This receptor was taken from an adult woman who had mild COVID-19 (a few samples of this study predate the infection). Cell type and time point are not known. The CDR3 loop reads CASSEGNTLVYEQYF. DNA for the CDR3: TGTGCCAGCAGTGAAGGGAACACCCTAGTGTACGAGCAGTACTTC.